Shown below are 32 T cell receptor beta chains from a single sample sequenced in a study of Tregs in tolerant kidney transplant recipients (dated by TCRdb to the late 2010s). The library was built by means of the immunoSEQ multiplex PCR assay. TCRdb took this table from immuneACCESS and kept in-frame rearrangements with V and J called. Such tables lack part of the clones; where checked against another copy, unresolved V genes explain under half of the gap, and the rest is unexplained. This sample gives around 43,000 clones in total; about 90% of them show up just once. The ten largest make up about 0.63% of the sample. Sequencing was done on a sample of Tregs from blood. The receptors originated from a human donor in good health.

The chain joins TRBV20-1 to TRBJ1-1; D not resolved. This CDR3 spans 11 amino acids. V lost 4 bases and J 1 base, leaving 4 bases between the germline ends. CDR1 is DFQATT and CDR2 is SNEGSKA in the germline V gene (reference sequence). Here the CDR3 reads CSATRNTEAFF. In nucleotides, the CDR3 is TGCAGTGCTACGAGGAACACTGAAGCTTTCTTT.

V is TRBV18 and J is TRBJ1-2; 8 nucleotides match TRBD1. Germline CDR1 and CDR2: KGHSH and LQKENI. V was pared by 2 bases and J by 0 bases, with 17 bases of the junction left unmatched. The CDR3 is 20 residues long. CDR3 residues: CASSPNRLTGTGAANYGYTF. CDR3 nucleotide sequence: TGTGCCAGCTCACCAAATAGGTTGACCGGGACAGGCGCAGCTAACTATGGCTACACCTTC. The whole variable domain, filled in from reference TRBV18 and TRBJ1-2, reads NAGVMQNPRHLVRRRGQEARLRCSPMKGHSHVYWYRQLPEEGLKFMVYLQKENIIDESGMPKERFSAEFPKEGPSILRIQQVVRGDSAAYFCASSPNRLTGTGAANYGYTFGSGTRLTVV.

The chain is built from TRBV11-3 and TRBJ2-3; D is uncertain. Germline CDR1 is SGHNT and CDR2 is YENEEA. The CDR3 covers 16 residues. The germline V and J ends were trimmed by 0 bases and 2 bases, with 12 bases remaining between them. The CDR3 DNA sequence: TGTGCCAGCAGCTTAGATTCAGGACGGTCCACAGATACGCAGTATTTT. Translated: CASSLDSGRSTDTQYF.

This chain connects TRBV4-2 to TRBJ2-7; 11 bases line up with TRBD2. Germline V gene sequence: CDR1 LGHNA, CDR2 YNFKEQ. The V segment lost 4 bases and the J segment 1 base; nucleotides outside the gene matches: 9. The length of the CDR3 is 17 residues. CDR3 loop: CASSPMTSGESSYEQYF. The CDR3, as DNA: TGTGCCAGCAGCCCAATGACTAGCGGGGAGTCATCCTACGAGCAGTACTTC.

This sequence joins TRBV27 and TRBJ1-5; weak D call: TRBD1 (6 bases). The V gene lost 7 bases and the J gene lost 6 bases, with 13 bases spanning the gap. This CDR3 is 13 amino acids long. Germline CDR1 is MNHEY and CDR2 is SMNVEV (reference sequence). This CDR3 reads CASTGGQGQPQHF. CDR3 sequence (DNA): TGTGCCAGCACCGGGGGGCAGGGTCAGCCCCAGCATTTT.

The V call is TRBV2, the J call TRBJ2-7; D may be TRBD1 (7 bases). CDR3 size: 13 residues. Per germline, CDR1 SNHLY and CDR2 FYNNEI. V was clipped by 4 bases and J by 6 bases, with 13 bases between them. CDR3 sequence: CASSGGQGGEQYF. The CDR3 DNA is TGTGCCAGCAGTGGGGGGCAGGGGGGCGAGCAGTACTTC.

The J gene is TRBJ2-1, the V gene TRBV30; D gene ambiguous. The CDR3 consists of 15 residues. CDR1 GTSNPN and CDR2 SVGIG come from the germline V gene (reference sequence). The V end was cut by 0 bases, the J end by 5 bases, with 14 bases between. The CDR3 is CAWSVLFTPHNEQFF. The CDR3 DNA reads TGTGCCTGGAGTGTACTTTTTACCCCCCACAATGAGCAGTTCTTC.

A few counts support this clone. V and J are TRBV7-8 and TRBJ2-7; D is perhaps TRBD1 or TRBD2 (6 bases each). The CDR3 has 15 amino acids. The germline CDR1 and CDR2 sequences are SGHVS and FQNEAQ. V was pared by 5 bases and J by 1 base, with 15 bases between. The CDR3 coding sequence is TGTGCCAGCAGCGGCGGGACACTCTTTTCCTACGAGCAGTACTTC. It codes for CASSGGTLFSYEQYF.

This clone was observed a few times. The chain combines TRBV10-3 with TRBJ2-7; no firm D call. V dropped 4 bases and J dropped 3 bases, with 7 bases sitting between them. This CDR3 contains 12 residues. Germline V gene data show CDR1 as ENHRY and CDR2 as SYGVKD. This CDR3 reads CAISVSGYEQYF. The CDR3 DNA reads TGTGCCATCAGTGTCTCGGGCTACGAGCAGTACTTC.

This chain uses TRBV2 with TRBJ2-5; no firm D call. Trimming cost V 2 bases and J 0 bases, with 10 bases left between them. The CDR3 spans 15 residues. Germline V gene data show CDR1 as SNHLY and CDR2 as FYNNEI. CDR3 region: CASSEPRSDQETQYF. The CDR3 region has the DNA TGTGCCAGCAGTGAACCGAGGTCAGACCAAGAGACCCAGTACTTC.

This sequence joins TRBV15 and TRBJ1-1; possibly TRBD1 for D (6 bases). Germline values: CDR1 LNHNV, CDR2 YYDKDF (reference sequence). Between the trimmed V and J ends, which lost 2 bases and 9 bases, there was a span of 19 bases. The CDR3 runs to 15 residues. CDR3 protein: CATSRQQGVGLQAFF. The CDR3 region has the DNA TGTGCCACCAGCAGACAACAGGGTGTGGGTCTTCAAGCTTTCTTT.

The chain carries TRBV2 and TRBJ2-2; TRBD2 might be the D (5 bases). The CDR3 has 14 residues. The V end was cut by 6 bases, the J end by 4 bases, with 12 bases between. From germline, CDR1 is SNHLY and CDR2 FYNNEI. DNA of the CDR3: TGTGCCAGCAGCAGGACTCTCATCACCGGGGAGCTGTTTTTT. It specifies CASSRTLITGELFF.

CDR3 protein: CAWSVGDLWGQPQHF. The CDR3 nucleotides read TGTGCCTGGAGTGTGGGGGACCTTTGGGGTCAGCCCCAGCATTTT. The chain has TRBV30 and TRBJ1-5; D is perhaps TRBD1 (5 bases). The V gene lost 0 bases and the J gene lost 6 bases, with 15 bases spanning the gap. The CDR3 has 15 amino acids. Germline CDR1 reads GTSNPN; CDR2 reads SVGIG (reference sequence).

The V call is TRBV18, the J call TRBJ1-2, with D possibly being TRBD1 (6 bases). The germline V and J ends were trimmed by 3 bases and 9 bases, with 14 bases remaining between them. The CDR3 contains 13 residues. Germline loops: CDR1 KGHSH, CDR2 LQKENI. In DNA form, the CDR3 reads TGTGCCAGCTCACCGAGTACAGGGTCGAGCTACACCTTC. As protein: CASSPSTGSSYTF.

The J gene is TRBJ2-1, the V gene TRBV5-1, with D hard to call. The CDR3 spans 14 residues. Germline CDR1 and CDR2: SGHRS and YFSETQ. V was clipped by 0 bases and J by 0 bases, with 4 bases between them. CDR3 coding DNA: TGCGCCAGCAGCTTGGGCAACTCCTACAATGAGCAGTTCTTC. It codes for CASSLGNSYNEQFF.

This chain links TRBV6-1 with TRBJ2-7; no firm D call. The germline V gene has CDR1 MNHNS and CDR2 SASEGT. The CDR3 has 14 residues. V dropped 0 bases and J dropped 3 bases, with 9 bases sitting between them. This CDR3 reads CASSEALGSYEQYF. The CDR3, as DNA: TGTGCCAGCAGTGAAGCGCTTGGCAGCTACGAGCAGTACTTC.

This clone occurred once. The chain combines TRBV11-2 with TRBJ2-5; D unresolved. The CDR3 has 16 amino acids. With 1 base removed from V and 1 base from J, the gap between germline ends came to 13 bases. Germline CDR1 SGHAT, CDR2 FQNNGV. The CDR3 sequence is CASSLVKDGFQETQYF. The CDR3 nucleotides read TGTGCCAGCAGCTTAGTAAAGGACGGATTCCAAGAGACCCAGTACTTC.

The J gene is TRBJ1-1, the V gene TRBV6-5; D not certain. Trimming stripped 6 bases from V and 8 bases from J, with 19 bases between. The CDR3 is made up of 14 amino acids. Germline CDR1 MNHEY, CDR2 SVGAGI. Written as DNA, the CDR3 is TGTGCCAGCAGGGGGTACTTGGAGGGATCCGAAGCTTTCTTT. This codes for CASRGYLEGSEAFF.

This clone was detected once. The V call is TRBV23-1, the J call TRBJ2-5, with 9 bases matching TRBD2. Being an ORF, TRBV23-1 has a function that is uncertain. The CDR3 runs to 16 residues. Trimming at V came to 0 bases and at J to 4 bases, leaving 6 bases not matched to a gene. CDR3 amino acids: CASSQSSSGVPETQYF. DNA of the CDR3: TGCGCCAGCAGTCAATCGTCTAGCGGGGTCCCAGAGACCCAGTACTTC.

Only one count was recorded for this clone. V gene TRBV7-6 combines with J gene TRBJ1-1; D unresolved. Looked up from germline, CDR1 is SGHVS and CDR2 is FNYEAQ. The CDR3 is 15 residues long. The germline V and J ends were trimmed by 1 base and 0 bases, with 9 bases remaining between them. DNA for the CDR3: TGTGCCAGCAGCTTAGAAATCGCAATGAACACTGAAGCTTTCTTT. It is translated as CASSLEIAMNTEAFF.

CDR3 bases: TGCGCCAGCAGCTTACAGTGGGCTAGCGGGTTGAACACCGGGGAGCTGTTTTTT. Its protein is CASSLQWASGLNTGELFF. This chain links TRBV5-1 with TRBJ2-2, with 8 bases matching TRBD2. V lost 2 bases to trimming and J lost 1 base; unmatched junction nucleotides: 10. The germline V gene has CDR1 SGHRS and CDR2 YFSETQ. The length of the CDR3 is 18 residues.

The chain employs TRBV5-1 and TRBJ1-2; D remains unclear. This CDR3 comprises 13 residues. Germline V gene lookup returns CDR1 SGHRS and CDR2 YFSETQ. Trimming removed 1 base from V and 8 bases from J, with 12 bases in between. Here the CDR3 DNA reads TGCGCCAGCAGCTTGCGCCGGGAACGAGGCTACACCTTC. It is translated as CASSLRRERGYTF.

The J gene is TRBJ1-5, the V gene TRBV7-9, with D possibly TRBD1 on 6 matching bases. Germline loops: CDR1 SEHNR, CDR2 FQNEAQ (reference sequence). V gave up 3 bases and J gave up 5 bases, with 11 bases separating them. CDR3 size: 14 residues. CDR3 bases: TGTGCCAGCAGCTTCTCAGGGGTGGATCAGCCCCAGCATTTT. Translated, it gives CASSFSGVDQPQHF.

This chain joins TRBV6-5 and TRBJ1-3, with D perhaps TRBD1 (5 bases). The V and J ends lost 0 bases and 5 bases respectively, with 8 bases between them. The CDR3 covers 14 residues. Germline V gene data show CDR1 as MNHEY and CDR2 as SVGAGI. The CDR3 DNA is TGTGCCAGCAGTTACTCACACAGGAGAAACACCATATATTTT. Translation gives CASSYSHRRNTIYF.

This chain connects TRBV7-3 to TRBJ1-1; no clear D. Trimming removed 5 bases from V and 6 bases from J, with 13 bases in between. This CDR3 has 13 residues. Germline V gene data show CDR1 as SGHTA and CDR2 as FQGTGA. This CDR3 reads CASSPSGWPEAFF. The CDR3, as DNA: TGTGCCAGCAGCCCGAGTGGGTGGCCTGAAGCTTTCTTT.

The chain joins TRBV9 to TRBJ2-3; possible D gene TRBD2, 6 bases. The CDR3 consists of 16 residues. The V gene's germline CDR1 is SGDLS and CDR2 YYNGEE. Trimming took 0 bases from V and 5 from J, leaving 16 bases between them. The DNA for the CDR3 is TGTGCCAGCAGCGTAGCGGGAGTTACTACAGAAGATACGCAGTATTTT. This sequence encodes CASSVAGVTTEDTQYF.

The V and J genes are TRBV6-5 and TRBJ2-5; the D gene is possibly TRBD1 (5 bases). The J call may be mistaken, given a closer DNA end match to TRBJ2-7. Germline CDR1 is MNHEY and CDR2 is SVGAGI. The CDR3 has 15 residues. The CDR3 protein is CASSYSAGLPYEQYF. CDR3 nucleotide sequence: TGTGCCAGCAGTTACAGCGCAGGGCTCCCCTACGAGCAGTACTTC.

The chain employs TRBV5-1 and TRBJ2-2; a weak D match, TRBD1 (5 bases). The CDR3 sequence is 14 residues long. Germline CDR1 and CDR2: SGHRS and YFSETQ. The V end was cut by 4 bases, the J end by 0 bases, with 7 bases between. CDR3 DNA sequence: TGCGCCAGCAGCCCGGACACGAACACCGGGGAGCTGTTTTTT. Its protein product is CASSPDTNTGELFF.

V and J are TRBV27 and TRBJ1-1, with D perhaps TRBD1 (5 bases). Germline CDR1 MNHEY, CDR2 SMNVEV (reference sequence). The CDR3 sequence is 14 residues long. The V gene lost 2 bases and the J gene lost 4 bases, with 11 bases spanning the gap. Here the CDR3 reads CASSLRRQGTEAFF. CDR3 in DNA: TGTGCCAGCAGTTTAAGGCGCCAGGGCACTGAAGCTTTCTTT.

V usage is TRBV4-1 and J usage is TRBJ1-4; tentatively, D is TRBD1 (5 bases). The germline gives CDR1 MGHRA, CDR2 YSYEKL. This CDR3 spans 17 amino acids. Between the trimmed V and J ends, which lost 2 bases and 7 bases, there was a span of 20 bases. This CDR3 reads CASSQNWWGTRSEKLFF. In DNA form, the CDR3 reads TGCGCCAGCAGCCAAAATTGGTGGGGGACCAGGAGTGAAAAACTGTTTTTT.

The chain recombines TRBV7-2 with TRBJ1-2; TRBD1 aligns across 9 bases. Trimming at V came to 4 bases and at J to 4 bases, leaving 7 bases not matched to a gene. There are 15 residues in the CDR3. Germline CDR1 reads SGHTA; CDR2 reads FQGNSA. The CDR3 loop is CASSSTGGEGYGYTF. CDR3 DNA sequence: TGTGCCAGCAGCTCTACAGGGGGCGAGGGCTATGGCTACACCTTC.

The chain's CDR3 is CAGGENYFPDTQYF. The CDR3 nucleotides read TGTGCCGGCGGCGAGAACTACTTCCCAGATACGCAGTATTTT. The chain carries TRBV7-9 and TRBJ2-3; D remains unclear. V lost 11 bases and J 4 bases, leaving 19 bases between the germline ends. CDR1 is SEHNR and CDR2 is FQNEAQ in the germline V gene (reference sequence). The CDR3 covers 14 residues.